The source of this T cell receptor beta chain is a study of cytomegalovirus exposure and HLA in healthy donors. General study results and limits: 164 TCR beta chains were listed as cytomegalovirus-associated.

V was clipped by 4 bases and J by 7 bases, with 14 bases between them. Germline V gene lookup returns CDR1 SGHTA and CDR2 FQGNSA. The CDR3 is 14 residues long. As concerns this clone: Its target is unknown.

Profiled with immunoSEQ multiplex PCR; TCRdb holds only in-frame clones, not every one. The table lists 100,000 to 150,000 clones, about 91% of them singletons. The sample comprised PBMCs. The source of this sequence is a woman aged 18-35 years in good health and CMV-seronegative. The chain links TRBV7-2 to TRBJ1-5; D uncertain. This CDR3 is CASSSAVEGQPQHF. The CDR3 nucleotides are TGTGCCAGCAGCTCGGCCGTGGAGGGACAGCCCCAGCATTTT.